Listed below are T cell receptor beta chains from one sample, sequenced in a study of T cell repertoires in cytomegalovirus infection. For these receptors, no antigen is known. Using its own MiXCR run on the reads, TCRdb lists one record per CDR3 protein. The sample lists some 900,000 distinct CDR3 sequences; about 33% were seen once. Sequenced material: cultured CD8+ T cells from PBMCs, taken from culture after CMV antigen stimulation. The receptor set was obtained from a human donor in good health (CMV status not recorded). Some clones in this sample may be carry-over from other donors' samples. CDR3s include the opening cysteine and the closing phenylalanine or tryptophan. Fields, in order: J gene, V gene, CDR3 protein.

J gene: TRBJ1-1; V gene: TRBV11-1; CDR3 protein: CASSHDGSATEAFF
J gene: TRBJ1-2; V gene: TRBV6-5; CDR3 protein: CASSYPGTGGTYGYTF
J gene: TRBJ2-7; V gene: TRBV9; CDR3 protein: CASSANTDIPLYEQYF
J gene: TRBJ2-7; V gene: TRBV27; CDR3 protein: CATGGTGVSYEQYF
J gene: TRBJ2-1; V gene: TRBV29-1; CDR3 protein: CSVDPQGLYNEQFF
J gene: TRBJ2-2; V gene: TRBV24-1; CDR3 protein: CATSDSRAGELFF
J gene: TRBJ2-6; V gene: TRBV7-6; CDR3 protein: CASSSRGGSSGANVLTF
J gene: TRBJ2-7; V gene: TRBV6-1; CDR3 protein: CASSEDAGLSSYEQYF
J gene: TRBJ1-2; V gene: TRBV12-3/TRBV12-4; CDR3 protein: CASSFGGIVYGYTF
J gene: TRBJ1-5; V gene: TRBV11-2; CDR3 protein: CASSLGPVNQPQHF
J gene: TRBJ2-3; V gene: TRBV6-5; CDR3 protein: CASSPFGGGTDTQYF
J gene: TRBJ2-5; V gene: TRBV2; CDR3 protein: CASPVSVAGRQTQYF
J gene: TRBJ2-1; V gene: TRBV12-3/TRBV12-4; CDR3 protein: CASSSPGTGSGTEQFF
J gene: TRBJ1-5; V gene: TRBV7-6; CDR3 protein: CASSPRTGGGGNQPQHF
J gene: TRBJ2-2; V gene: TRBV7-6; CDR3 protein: CASSLQPDLNTGELFF
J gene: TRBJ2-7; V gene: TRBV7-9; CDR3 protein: CASSPKAGRFYEQYF
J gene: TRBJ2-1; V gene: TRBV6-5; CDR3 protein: CASSPQGPVYNEQFF
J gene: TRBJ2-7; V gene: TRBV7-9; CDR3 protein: CASSLASGDEQYF
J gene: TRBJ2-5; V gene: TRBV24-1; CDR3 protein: CATRSADREETQYF
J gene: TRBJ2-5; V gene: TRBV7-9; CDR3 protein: CASSYEAGQETQYF
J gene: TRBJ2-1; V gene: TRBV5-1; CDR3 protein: CASSLTSGESSYNEQFF
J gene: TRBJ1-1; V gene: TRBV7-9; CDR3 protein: CASSFKAGMNTEAFF
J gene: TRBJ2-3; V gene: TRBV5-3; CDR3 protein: CASSSGLAGVPADTQYF
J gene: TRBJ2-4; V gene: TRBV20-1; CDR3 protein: CSARPPGGDRDIQYF
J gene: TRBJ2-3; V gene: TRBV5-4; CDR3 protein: CASSLWWVTSGENRDTDTQYF
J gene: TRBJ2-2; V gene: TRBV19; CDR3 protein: CASSIGGADGELFF
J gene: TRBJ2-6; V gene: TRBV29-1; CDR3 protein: CSVQGQLSGANVLTF
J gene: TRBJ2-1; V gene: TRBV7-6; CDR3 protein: CASSLEVSNEQFF
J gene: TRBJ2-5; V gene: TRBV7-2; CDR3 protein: CASSPHLGETQYF
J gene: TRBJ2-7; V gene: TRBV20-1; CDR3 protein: CSAIGQADVYEQYF
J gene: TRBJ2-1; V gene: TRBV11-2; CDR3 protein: CASSLWDRSHVNEQFF
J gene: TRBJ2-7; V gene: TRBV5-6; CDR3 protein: CASSLGALEQYF